The 30 T cell receptor beta chains listed next were all sequenced from one sample in a study of cytotoxic CD8 clonotypes in ibrutinib-treated CLL. TCRdb's table, derived via immunoSEQ multiplex PCR, lists solely in-frame clones and lacks some. The sample has over 75,000 clones, about 72% seen once. Material: PBMCs, obtained after 12 months of ibrutinib treatment. Receptors were obtained from a human donor with chronic lymphocytic leukemia.

The CDR3, as DNA: TGCGCCAGCAGCCAAAGGCTCTCGGGACAGGGGGGATACGAGCAGTACTTC. Translating it yields CASSQRLSGQGGYEQYF. The chain carries TRBV4-1 and TRBJ2-7; 11 bases align to TRBD1. CDR1 is MGHRA, CDR2 YSYEKL, per germline. The CDR3 is 17 residues long. The ends lost 2 bases at V and 4 bases at J; junction bases unmatched: 10.

The V gene is TRBV5-1, the J gene TRBJ2-2; TRBD1 matches at 10 bases. The V and J ends lost 5 bases and 6 bases, in that order; junction bases with no gene match: 10. Per germline, CDR1 SGHRS and CDR2 YFSETQ. CDR3 length: 16 amino acids. CDR3 bases: TGCGCCAGCAGACCGTCGGGGACAGGGGCTGCCGGGGAGCTGTTTTTT. This sequence encodes CASRPSGTGAAGELFF.

A single count supports this clone. J is TRBJ2-3 and V is TRBV30; D might be TRBD2 (5 bases). V lost 7 bases and J 1 base, leaving 12 bases between the germline ends. Germline CDR1 GTSNPN, CDR2 SVGIG (reference sequence). This CDR3 is built from 13 residues. The CDR3 DNA sequence: TGTGCCTTGAACGCGGGCCGCACAGATACGCAGTATTTT. Its protein product is CALNAGRTDTQYF.

Only a few counts were recorded for this clone. This chain joins TRBV7-2 and TRBJ1-4; 8 nucleotides align to TRBD1. The CDR3 runs to 17 residues. J gave up 3 bases and V 5 bases, and 11 bases lay outside the gene matches. Per the germline V gene, CDR1 is SGHTA and CDR2 is FQGNSA. The CDR3 DNA is TGTGCCAGCAGCCCCTCGATAAGACAGGGGTCTAATGAAAAACTGTTTTTT. Translating gives CASSPSIRQGSNEKLFF.

This chain links TRBV7-9 with TRBJ1-4; 12 bases align to TRBD1. Per germline, CDR1 SEHNR and CDR2 FQNEAQ (reference sequence). This CDR3 is 17 amino acids long. The V segment lost 5 bases and the J segment 1 base; nucleotides outside the gene matches: 5. The CDR3 spells CASSPRDRGRTNEKLFF. Written as DNA, the CDR3 is TGTGCCAGCAGCCCCCGGGACAGGGGGCGAACTAATGAAAAACTGTTTTTT.

Written as DNA, the CDR3 is TGTGCCTGGAGTGTGGACGGGGGGACTGAAGCTTTCTTT. This translates into CAWSVDGGTEAFF. This rearrangement joins TRBV30 to TRBJ1-1, with D possibly matching TRBD1 (5 bases). V was shortened by 0 bases and J by 5 bases, with 10 bases between the two germline ends. Germline lookup yields CDR1 GTSNPN and CDR2 SVGIG (reference sequence). This CDR3 is 13 amino acids long.

The chain uses TRBV9 and TRBJ2-2, with D hard to call. This CDR3 contains 13 residues. Germline V gene sequence: CDR1 SGDLS, CDR2 YYNGEE. Between the trimmed V and J ends, which lost 6 bases and 2 bases, there was a span of 8 bases. CDR3 amino acids: CASTPPNTGELFF. As DNA, the CDR3 is TGTGCCAGCACCCCCCCTAACACCGGGGAGCTGTTTTTT.

The chain couples TRBV20-1 to TRBJ2-3; no clear D. The CDR3 is made up of 9 amino acids. V was pared by 6 bases and J by 15 bases, with 13 bases between. The germline V gene encodes CDR1 DFQATT and CDR2 SNEGSKA (reference sequence). CDR3 sequence: CSALPGHYF. The CDR3 bases are TGCAGTGCCCTTCCGGGCCACTATTTT.

The rearrangement joins TRBV10-3 to TRBJ2-6, with 8 bases identical to TRBD1. Per germline, CDR1 ENHRY and CDR2 SYGVKD. With 0 bases clipped from V and 6 bases from J, the junction kept 7 bases outside the gene matches. The CDR3 covers 17 residues. The CDR3 is CAISESPGGVEANVLTF. The DNA for the CDR3 is TGTGCCATCAGTGAGTCTCCAGGGGGCGTTGAGGCCAACGTCCTGACTTTC.

The chain uses TRBV2 and TRBJ1-2, with D possibly TRBD1 on 6 matching bases. Trimming stripped 11 bases from V and 5 bases from J, with 18 bases between. The germline V gene has CDR1 SNHLY and CDR2 FYNNEI. The CDR3 length is 13 residues. The CDR3 reads CAGTGTPGYGYTF. The CDR3 nucleotides read TGTGCCGGTACAGGGACTCCGGGGTATGGCTACACCTTC. Full variable domain (rest looked up from reference TRBV2 and TRBJ1-2): EPEVTQTPSHQVTQMGQEVILRCVPISNHLYFYWYRQILGQKVEFLVSFYNNEISEKSEIFDDQFSVERPDGSNFTLKIRSTKLEDSAMYFCAGTGTPGYGYTFGSGTRLTVV.

V gene TRBV9 combines with J gene TRBJ2-5; D is uncertain. The length of the CDR3 is 11 residues. Per the germline V gene, CDR1 is SGDLS and CDR2 is YYNGEE. CDR3 sequence (DNA): TGTGCGTCCGGTGGGCAGGAGACCCAGTACTTC. Protein sequence: CASGGQETQYF.

This chain joins TRBV10-3 and TRBJ2-3, with 7 bases lining up with TRBD1. Germline CDR1 is ENHRY and CDR2 is SYGVKD. The CDR3 has 15 amino acids. V shed 2 bases and J 4 bases; nucleotides not matched to a gene: 6. The CDR3 DNA follows: TGTGCCATCAGTGAGGAGGGGGCGAGGGCAGATACGCAGTATTTT. Translated, it gives CAISEEGARADTQYF.

The CDR3 is CASSTPGTGSYNEQFF. CDR3 nucleotide sequence: TGTGCCAGCAGTACCCCCGGGACAGGTTCCTACAATGAGCAGTTCTTC. This sequence joins TRBV28 and TRBJ2-1; 8 positions match TRBD1. Per the germline V gene, CDR1 is MDHEN and CDR2 is SYDVKM. The J segment lost 1 base and the V segment lost 5 bases, leaving 7 bases of the junction unmatched. The CDR3 is 16 residues long.

The V call is TRBV7-3, the J call TRBJ2-1; the match to TRBD2 covers 13 bases. Trimming at V came to 5 bases and at J to 8 bases, leaving 3 bases not matched to a gene. The CDR3 sequence is 14 residues long. CDR1 is SGHTA and CDR2 is FQGTGA in the germline V gene. The DNA for the CDR3 is TGTGCCAGCAGCCTAGGACTAGCGGGGGATGAGCAGTTCTTC. It encodes CASSLGLAGDEQFF.

The CDR3 loop reads CASSLVLGNTEAFF. The CDR3 region has the DNA TGTGCCAGCAGTTTAGTTCTTGGAAACACTGAAGCTTTCTTT. The chain carries TRBV27 and TRBJ1-1; D is unresolved. Germline-derived CDR1 and CDR2 are MNHEY and SMNVEV (reference sequence). V lost 2 bases and J lost 2, with 9 bases in between. The CDR3 extends over 14 amino acids.

The chain carries TRBV7-2 and TRBJ1-4, with 9 nucleotides matching TRBD1. Germline V gene sequence: CDR1 SGHTA, CDR2 FQGNSA. The junction had 8 bases not matched to a gene; V was cut back by 10 bases and J by 8 bases. There are 13 residues in the CDR3. Here the CDR3 DNA reads TGTGCCACTCGGACAGGGGTTCGGGAAAAACTGTTTTTT. This codes for CATRTGVREKLFF. Together with reference TRBV7-2 and TRBJ1-4, the CDR3 gives the full variable domain: GAGVSQSPSNKVTEKGKDVELRCDPISGHTALYWYRQSLGQGLEFLIYFQGNSAPDKSGLPSDRFSAERTGGSVSTLTIQRTQQEDSAVYLCATRTGVREKLFFGSGTQLSVL.

The rearrangement uses TRBV18 and TRBJ2-5; D is perhaps TRBD2 (6 bases). Trimming removed 1 base at V and 5 bases at J, with 14 bases between. The CDR3 extends over 15 amino acids. CDR1 and CDR2 (germline): KGHSH, LQKENI. The CDR3 nucleotides are TGTGCCAGCTCACCACGGAATCTAGCGCTGGAGACCCAGTACTTC. Its protein is CASSPRNLALETQYF.

The chain recombines TRBV28 with TRBJ1-3; D gene unclear. Looked up from germline, CDR1 is MDHEN and CDR2 is SYDVKM. Trimming removed 3 bases at V and 5 bases at J, with 11 bases between. The CDR3 consists of 14 residues. CDR3 nucleotide sequence: TGTGCCAGCAGTTTCGCCGGAGGCAGAAACACCATATATTTT. It codes for CASSFAGGRNTIYF.

The chain recombines TRBV7-2 with TRBJ2-5, with 7 bases fitting TRBD2. CDR3 length: 15 amino acids. Trimming removed 2 bases from V and 1 base from J; junction bases left unmatched: 4. Germline lookup yields CDR1 SGHTA and CDR2 FQGNSA. The CDR3 DNA follows: TGTGCCAGCAGCTTAACGCGGGGGTCCCAAGAGACCCAGTACTTC. Amino acid sequence: CASSLTRGSQETQYF.

The genes are TRBV6-5 and TRBJ2-7; 8 positions agree with TRBD2. CDR3 length: 15 residues. The germline CDR1 and CDR2 sequences are MNHEY and SVGAGI. The junction had 9 bases not matched to a gene; V was cut back by 5 bases and J by 3 bases. The chain's CDR3 is CASSRGGFDRYEQYF. The CDR3 region has the DNA TGTGCCAGCAGTCGCGGGGGGTTCGACCGCTACGAGCAGTACTTC.

This clone was observed at least ten times. The rearrangement joins TRBV7-2 to TRBJ2-7; perhaps TRBD1 as D (6 bases). V lost 3 bases to trimming and J lost 6 bases, with 18 bases between them. Looked up from germline, CDR1 is SGHTA and CDR2 is FQGNSA. The length of the CDR3 is 15 residues. The CDR3 bases are TGTGCCAGCAGCTTTGCCAGGGGTGGATCTAGCGAGCAGTACTTC. Translating it yields CASSFARGGSSEQYF.

The chain uses TRBV6-1 and TRBJ1-1; the match to TRBD1 covers 7 bases. The CDR3 loop spans 13 amino acids. V lost 8 bases and J lost 4; bases outside the gene matches: 7. The germline CDR1 and CDR2 sequences are MNHNS and SASEGT. CDR3 sequence (DNA): TGTGCCAGCTACAGGGGAGGTAGCACTGAAGCTTTCTTT. Translated: CASYRGGSTEAFF.

This clone was recorded only once. This chain links TRBV29-1 with TRBJ2-1; the match to TRBD1 covers 9 bases. The V gene end was trimmed by 2 bases and the J gene end by 5 bases; junction bases not matched to a gene: 1. The CDR3 sequence is 13 residues long. The germline V gene encodes CDR1 SQVTM and CDR2 ANQGSEA. CDR3 nucleotide sequence: TGCAGCGTTGAAAGGACAGGGGACAATGAGCAGTTCTTC. It translates to CSVERTGDNEQFF.

V and J are TRBV5-1 and TRBJ2-7, with D maybe TRBD1 (5 bases). CDR3 length: 15 residues. Deletions cut 3 bases from V and 2 bases from J, with 15 bases between. In germline, CDR1 is SGHRS, CDR2 YFSETQ. DNA for the CDR3: TGCGCCAGCAGCTCGACAGCCACAAAAACCTACGAGCAGTACTTC. It yields the protein CASSSTATKTYEQYF.

The genes are TRBV7-3 and TRBJ2-1, with unresolved D. The CDR3 covers 15 residues. Per the germline V gene, CDR1 is SGHTA and CDR2 is FQGTGA. V lost 5 bases and J lost 0, with 11 bases in between. The CDR3 nucleotides read TGTGCCAGCAGCCCCATCGCCAGCTCCTACAATGAGCAGTTCTTC. Protein product: CASSPIASSYNEQFF.

In the case of this clone: Within the sample, other DNA sequences also encode this same CDR3. The genes are TRBV5-1 and TRBJ1-1; D not resolved. Germline V gene data show CDR1 as SGHRS and CDR2 as YFSETQ. The ends were cut back, 0 bases at V and 0 bases at J, with 3 bases in the middle. This CDR3 has 13 residues. Here the CDR3 DNA reads TGCGCCAGCAGCTTGGGTTTGAACACTGAAGCTTTCTTT. It specifies CASSLGLNTEAFF.

V usage is TRBV10-2 and J usage is TRBJ2-3; a possible D gene is TRBD2 (6 bases). The V gene's germline CDR1 is WSHSY and CDR2 SAAADI. V lost 3 bases to trimming and J lost 1 base, with 11 bases between them. The CDR3 is 15 residues long. The CDR3 nucleotides read TGCGCCAGCAGTGATGGCAGGGAGGGCACAGATACGCAGTATTTT. Its protein is CASSDGREGTDTQYF.

The rearrangement joins TRBV27 to TRBJ2-1; no definite D call. This CDR3 is 14 amino acids long. Trimming cost V 5 bases and J 0 bases, with 8 bases left between them. Per germline, CDR1 MNHEY and CDR2 SMNVEV (reference sequence). CDR3 in DNA: TGTGCCAGCAGTCCGCGGAGCTCCTACAATGAGCAGTTCTTC. It translates to CASSPRSSYNEQFF.

The chain links TRBV5-5 to TRBJ2-5, with no clear D. Per germline, CDR1 SGHKS and CDR2 YYEKEE (reference sequence). CDR3 length equals 15 residues. Trimming left V 4 bases short and J 5 bases short, with 18 bases between. The CDR3 reads CASSLQGPARETQYF. The CDR3 DNA sequence: TGTGCCAGCAGCCTCCAAGGACCCGCTAGGGAGACCCAGTACTTC.

Only one count was recorded for this clone. The rearrangement joins TRBV5-1 to TRBJ2-7; possible D gene TRBD1, 6 bases. Germline CDR1 reads SGHRS; CDR2 reads YFSETQ. The V and J ends lost 4 bases and 7 bases respectively, with 21 bases between them. CDR3 length: 15 residues. CDR3 sequence: CASSLGTNTLGEQYF. The CDR3 nucleotides read TGCGCCAGCAGCCTCGGGACAAACACGCTGGGGGAGCAGTACTTC.